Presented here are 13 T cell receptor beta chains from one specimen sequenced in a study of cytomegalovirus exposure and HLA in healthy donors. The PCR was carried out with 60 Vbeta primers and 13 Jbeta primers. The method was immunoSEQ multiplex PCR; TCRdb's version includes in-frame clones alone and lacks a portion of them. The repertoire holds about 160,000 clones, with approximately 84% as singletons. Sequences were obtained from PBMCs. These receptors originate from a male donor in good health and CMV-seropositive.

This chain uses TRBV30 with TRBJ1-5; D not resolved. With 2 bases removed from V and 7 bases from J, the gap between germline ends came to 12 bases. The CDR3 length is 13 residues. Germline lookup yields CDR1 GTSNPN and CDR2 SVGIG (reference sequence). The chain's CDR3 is CAWSPTPGQPQHF. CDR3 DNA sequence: TGTGCCTGGAGTCCGACCCCCGGGCAGCCCCAGCATTTT.

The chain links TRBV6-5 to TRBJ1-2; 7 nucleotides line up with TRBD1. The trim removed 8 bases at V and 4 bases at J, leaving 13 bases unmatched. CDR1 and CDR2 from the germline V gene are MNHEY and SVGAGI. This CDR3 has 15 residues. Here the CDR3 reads CASALQGKVPYGYTF. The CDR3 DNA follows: TGTGCCAGCGCCCTACAGGGGAAGGTTCCCTATGGCTACACCTTC.

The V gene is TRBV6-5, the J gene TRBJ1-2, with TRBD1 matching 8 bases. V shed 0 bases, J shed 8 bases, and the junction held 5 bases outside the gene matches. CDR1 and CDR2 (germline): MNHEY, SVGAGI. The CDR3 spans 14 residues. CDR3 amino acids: CASSYSDRELGYTF. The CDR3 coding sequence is TGTGCCAGCAGTTACTCGGACAGGGAGCTGGGCTACACCTTC.

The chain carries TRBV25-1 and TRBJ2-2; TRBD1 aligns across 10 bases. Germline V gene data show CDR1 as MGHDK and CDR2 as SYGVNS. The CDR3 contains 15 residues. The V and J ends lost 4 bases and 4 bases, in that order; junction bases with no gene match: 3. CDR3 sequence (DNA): TGTGCCAGCAGTGCGGACAGGGGGTCCACCGGGGAGCTGTTTTTT. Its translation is CASSADRGSTGELFF.

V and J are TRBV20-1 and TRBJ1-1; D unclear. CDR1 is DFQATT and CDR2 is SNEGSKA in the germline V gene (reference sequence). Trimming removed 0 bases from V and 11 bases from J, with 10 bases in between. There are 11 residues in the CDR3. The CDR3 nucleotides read TGCAGTGCTAGAGATCCCTCCCTGGCTTTCTTT. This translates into CSARDPSLAFF.

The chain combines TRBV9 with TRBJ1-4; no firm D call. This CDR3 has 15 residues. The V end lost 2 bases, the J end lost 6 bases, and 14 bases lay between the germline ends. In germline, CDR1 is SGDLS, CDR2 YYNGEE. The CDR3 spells CASSVWGGWDEKLFF. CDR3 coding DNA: TGTGCCAGCAGCGTGTGGGGAGGCTGGGATGAAAAACTGTTTTTT.

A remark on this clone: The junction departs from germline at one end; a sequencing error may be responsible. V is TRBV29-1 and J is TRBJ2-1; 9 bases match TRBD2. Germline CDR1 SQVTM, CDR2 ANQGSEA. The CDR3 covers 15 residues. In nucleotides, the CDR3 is TGCAGCGTAGAAGACTTCGCGGGAGGGGACAATGAGCAGTTCTTC. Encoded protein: CSVEDFAGGDNEQFF.

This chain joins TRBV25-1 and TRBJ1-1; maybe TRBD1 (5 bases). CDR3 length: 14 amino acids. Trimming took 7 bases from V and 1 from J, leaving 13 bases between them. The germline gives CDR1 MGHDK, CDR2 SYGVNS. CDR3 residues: CASINSGQNTEAFF. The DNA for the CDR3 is TGTGCCAGCATAAATTCAGGGCAGAACACTGAAGCTTTCTTT.

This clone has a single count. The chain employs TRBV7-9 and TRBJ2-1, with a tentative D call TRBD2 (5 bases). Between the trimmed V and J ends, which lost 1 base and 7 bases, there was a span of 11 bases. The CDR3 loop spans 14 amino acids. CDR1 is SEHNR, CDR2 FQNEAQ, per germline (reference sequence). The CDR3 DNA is TGTGCCAGCAGCTTAGGACGGGATAGTAATGAGCAGTTCTTC. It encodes CASSLGRDSNEQFF.

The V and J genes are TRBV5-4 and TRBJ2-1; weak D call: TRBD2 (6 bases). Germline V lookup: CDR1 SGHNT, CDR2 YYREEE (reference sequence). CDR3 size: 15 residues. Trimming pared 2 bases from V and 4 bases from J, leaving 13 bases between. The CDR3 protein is CASSLSSSGYNEQFF. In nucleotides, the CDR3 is TGTGCCAGCAGCTTATCGTCGAGCGGGTACAATGAGCAGTTCTTC.

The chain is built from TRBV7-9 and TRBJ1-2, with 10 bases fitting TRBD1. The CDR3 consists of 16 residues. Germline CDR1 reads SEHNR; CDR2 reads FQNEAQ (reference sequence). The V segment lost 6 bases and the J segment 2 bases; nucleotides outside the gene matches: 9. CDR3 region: CASSSRGDRGNYGYTF. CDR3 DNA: TGTGCCAGCAGTTCACGGGGGGACAGGGGAAACTATGGCTACACCTTC. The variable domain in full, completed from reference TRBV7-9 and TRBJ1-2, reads DTGVSQNPRHKITKRGQNVTFRCDPISEHNRLYWYRQTLGQGPEFLTYFQNEAQLEKSRLLSDRFSAERPKGSFSTLEIQRTEQGDSAMYLCASSSRGDRGNYGYTFGSGTRLTVV.

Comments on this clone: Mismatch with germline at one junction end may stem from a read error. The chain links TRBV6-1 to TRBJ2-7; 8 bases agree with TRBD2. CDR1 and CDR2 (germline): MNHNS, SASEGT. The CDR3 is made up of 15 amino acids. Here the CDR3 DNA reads TGTGCCAGCGGTGAAGAACTAGCGGAACTCTACGAGCAGTACTTC. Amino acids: CASGEELAELYEQYF.

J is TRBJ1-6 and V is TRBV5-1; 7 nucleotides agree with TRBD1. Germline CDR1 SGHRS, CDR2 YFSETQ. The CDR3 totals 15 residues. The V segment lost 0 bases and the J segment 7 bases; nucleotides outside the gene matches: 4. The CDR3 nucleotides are TGCGCCAGCAGCTTGGTGGGGACAGCGAATTCACCCCTCCACTTT. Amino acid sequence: CASSLVGTANSPLHF. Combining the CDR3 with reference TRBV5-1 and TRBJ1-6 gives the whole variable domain KAGVTQTPRYLIKTRGQQVTLSCSPISGHRSVSWYQQTPGQGLQFLFEYFSETQRNKGNFPGRFSGRQFSNSRSEMNVSTLELGDSALYLCASSLVGTANSPLHFGNGTRLTVT.